The 17 T cell receptor beta chains below all came from one sample that was sequenced in a study of blood T cell repertoires in COVID-19. Using immunoSEQ multiplex PCR, the repertoire was profiled, and TCRdb retains in-frame clones only, with some absent. In the table there are some 270,000 clones, roughly 86% of which are singletons. Sequencing was performed on peripheral blood. Receptor source: a man in his forties with active or convalescent COVID-19.

The rearrangement uses TRBV19 and TRBJ1-1, with D possibly being TRBD1 (5 bases). There are 16 residues in the CDR3. The V and J ends lost 3 bases and 1 base respectively, with 15 bases between them. Germline V gene lookup returns CDR1 LNHDA and CDR2 SQIVND (reference sequence). DNA of the CDR3: TGTGCCAGTAGTATCCGCCGAGGCAGGGAGAACACTGAAGCTTTCTTT. Its translation: CASSIRRGRENTEAFF.

The rearrangement joins TRBV28 to TRBJ1-2; the D is unclear. The CDR3 has 14 residues. Trimming pared 5 bases from V and 6 bases from J, leaving 16 bases between. The germline gives CDR1 MDHEN, CDR2 SYDVKM. CDR3 coding DNA: TGTGCCAGCAGTCGGAACCCGTCTAGAGATGGCTACACCTTC. Amino acid sequence: CASSRNPSRDGYTF.

The V call is TRBV28, the J call TRBJ1-2, with 8 bases aligning to TRBD1. Germline V lookup: CDR1 MDHEN, CDR2 SYDVKM. The CDR3 is 15 residues long. The V gene end was trimmed by 5 bases and the J gene end by 8 bases; junction bases not matched to a gene: 13. CDR3 nucleotide sequence: TGTGCCAGCAGTCCTCCGGGACAGGCTTATTGGGGCTACACCTTC. Its translation: CASSPPGQAYWGYTF.

This chain joins TRBV4-1 and TRBJ2-7; 9 bases map to TRBD1. Losses at the gene ends were 1 base for V and 3 bases for J; bases not matched to a gene: 13. The CDR3 contains 18 residues. CDR1 and CDR2 (germline): MGHRA, YSYEKL. CDR3 nucleotide sequence: TGCGCCAGCAGCCAAGGTGCTGGGTTCGGGACAGGGCGCTACGAGCAGTACTTC. This sequence encodes CASSQGAGFGTGRYEQYF.

This chain uses TRBV30 with TRBJ1-1; D remains ambiguous. CDR1 and CDR2 (germline): GTSNPN, SVGIG (reference sequence). The CDR3 totals 10 residues. Trimming left V 8 bases short and J 4 bases short, with 8 bases between. CDR3 in amino acids: CALQATEAFF. The CDR3 region has the DNA TGTGCCCTGCAAGCCACTGAAGCTTTCTTT.

A single count supports this clone. The J gene is TRBJ2-1, the V gene TRBV9; no reliable D call. The V gene's germline CDR1 is SGDLS and CDR2 YYNGEE. This CDR3 region has 14 residues. V lost 1 base and J lost 1, with 6 bases in between. CDR3 in amino acids: CASSVSLSYNEQFF. DNA of the CDR3: TGTGCCAGCAGCGTATCCCTATCCTACAATGAGCAGTTCTTC.

J is TRBJ2-5 and V is TRBV6-5, with 7 nucleotides matching TRBD1. V shed 2 bases, J shed 1 base, and the junction held 7 bases outside the gene matches. The CDR3 is 16 residues long. Germline V gene sequence: CDR1 MNHEY, CDR2 SVGAGI. The CDR3, as DNA: TGTGCCAGCAGTTACGGTCTGGGACAGCTCCAAGAGACCCAGTACTTC. Translation gives CASSYGLGQLQETQYF.

A single count supports this clone. The chain uses TRBV10-3 and TRBJ2-2, with 8 bases lining up with TRBD1. The V gene end was trimmed by 7 bases and the J gene end by 9 bases; junction bases not matched to a gene: 7. CDR3 length: 13 residues. The germline V gene encodes CDR1 ENHRY and CDR2 SYGVKD. The CDR3 loop reads CAINTDRGRELFF. For the CDR3, the DNA is TGTGCCATCAATACCGACAGGGGCCGGGAGCTGTTTTTT.

This chain connects TRBV5-1 to TRBJ2-1, with TRBD1 as a possible D gene (6 bases). CDR1 is SGHRS, CDR2 YFSETQ, per germline. V lost 3 bases and J 5 bases, leaving 12 bases between the germline ends. The CDR3 is made up of 14 amino acids. This CDR3 is CASSSTGPNNEQFF. CDR3 bases: TGCGCCAGCAGCTCGACAGGACCGAACAATGAGCAGTTCTTC.

This chain uses TRBV19 with TRBJ1-5, with 7 bases fitting TRBD1. Germline assignment: CDR1 LNHDA and CDR2 SQIVND (reference sequence). V shed 6 bases, J shed 6 bases, and the junction held 8 bases outside the gene matches. CDR3 size: 14 residues. The DNA of the CDR3 is TGTGCCAGTAGGACAGGGAGTTGGGGTCAGCCCCAGCATTTT. Translated: CASRTGSWGQPQHF.

This clone turned up a few times. The V and J genes are TRBV20-1 and TRBJ1-1; D gene unclear. In germline, CDR1 is DFQATT, CDR2 SNEGSKA (reference sequence). Trimming shortened V by 3 bases and J by 2 bases, and 7 bases separated the two germline ends. The CDR3 sequence is 12 residues long. CDR3 protein: CSASNSNTEAFF. CDR3 nucleotides: TGCAGTGCTAGTAACAGTAACACTGAAGCTTTCTTT.

This clone was observed a single time. This sequence joins TRBV5-4 and TRBJ2-2, with TRBD1 identical over 10 bases. J gave up 0 bases and V 4 bases, and 9 bases lay outside the gene matches. This CDR3 spans 18 amino acids. Germline V CDR1 and CDR2: SGHNT, YYREEE (reference sequence). CDR3 coding DNA: TGTGCCAGCAGCCCAAAGACAGGGGGCCCCACGAACACCGGGGAGCTGTTTTTT. Translation gives CASSPKTGGPTNTGELFF.

The CDR3 loop reads CATSGGTEAFF. The DNA for the CDR3 is TGTGCCACCAGTGGAGGCACTGAAGCTTTCTTT. The genes are TRBV24-1 and TRBJ1-1; D not resolved. The CDR3 has 11 residues. V was trimmed by 5 bases and J by 4 bases, leaving 4 bases between them. The germline CDR1 and CDR2 sequences are KGHDR and SFDVKD.

The rearrangement joins TRBV10-2 to TRBJ1-1; D unresolved. V was pared by 5 bases and J by 1 base, with 11 bases between. Germline CDR1 reads WSHSY; CDR2 reads SAAADI. CDR3 length equals 14 residues. CDR3 in DNA: TGCGCCAGCAGTCCCCGGCGGGGGAACACTGAAGCTTTCTTT. It yields the protein CASSPRRGNTEAFF.

This sequence joins TRBV3-1 (or the pseudogene TRBV3-2) and TRBJ1-5, with D uncertain. The V gene lost 2 bases and the J gene lost 13 bases, with 12 bases spanning the gap. Germline V gives CDR1 LGHDT, CDR2 YNNKEL (reference sequence). The CDR3 has 12 amino acids. Written as DNA, the CDR3 is TGTGCCAGCAGCCAACGCCGGGAGCATCAGCATTTT. Amino acids: CASSQRREHQHF.

The genes are TRBV5-1 and TRBJ1-1; D is possibly TRBD1 (6 bases). The V end was cut by 4 bases, the J end by 0 bases, with 10 bases between. The CDR3 extends over 14 amino acids. Per the germline V gene, CDR1 is SGHRS and CDR2 is YFSETQ. CDR3 nucleotides: TGCGCCAGCAGCACCGGACAGATGAACACTGAAGCTTTCTTT. Amino acid sequence: CASSTGQMNTEAFF.

The genes are TRBV30 and TRBJ1-6, with TRBD1 matching 8 bases. V was clipped by 2 bases and J by 9 bases; unmatched bases: 6. This CDR3 has 14 amino acids. Germline CDR1 reads GTSNPN; CDR2 reads SVGIG (reference sequence). The chain's CDR3 is CAWSRGQGGSPLHF. CDR3 sequence (DNA): TGTGCCTGGAGTCGTGGACAGGGAGGTTCACCCCTCCACTTT.